Sequencing of this TCR beta chain was carried out in a study of human T cells and chemical hapten exposure. Study observations and caveats: All donors were alopecia patients, so their immunity may differ from that of healthy people. Sensitizing with DPC caused no change in TCRs above 1 in 1000 frequency.

TCRdb re-analysed the RACE reads in MiXCR, keeping a single row per CDR3 protein. Of around 300,000 distinct CDR3 sequences listed, around 5% were seen once; the top ten hold 7% to 10%. Sample time point: pre-sensitization, week 0. As for treatment: therapeutic diphenylcyclopropenone sensitization with weekly scalp DPC. This clonotype has at least ten counts. Its specificity is not known. The input for sequencing was whole blood, taken in connection with sensitization to the hapten diphenylcyclopropenone (DPC). This receptor was identified in a woman between 18 and 29 years old with alopecia areata. Some clones in this sample may be carry-over from other donors' samples.

The CDR3 sequence: CASSPLAGGNNEQFF. The CDR3 DNA sequence: TGTGCCAGCAGCCCCCTAGCGGGGGGGAACAATGAGCAGTTCTTC. J is TRBJ2-1 and V is TRBV7-9; TRBD2 aligns across 12 bases. The CDR3 consists of 15 residues. From germline, CDR1 is SEHNR and CDR2 FQNEAQ (reference sequence). V was clipped by 5 bases and J by 5 bases; unmatched bases: 4. Complete variable domain (other parts from reference TRBV7-9 and TRBJ2-1): DTGVSQNPRHKITKRGQNVTFRCDPISEHNRLYWYRQTLGQGPEFLTYFQNEAQLEKSRLLSDRFSAERPKGSFSTLEIQRTEQGDSAMYLCASSPLAGGNNEQFFGPGTRLTVL.